Shown below are 10 T cell receptor beta chains from a single sample sequenced in a study of cytomegalovirus exposure and HLA in healthy donors listed by TCRdb under 2017. Libraries were constructed by the immunoSEQ multiplex PCR assay. For the multiplex PCR, a mixture combining 60 forward primers for TCR Vbeta segments and 13 reverse primers for TCR Jbeta segments was used. Imported from immuneACCESS, the table was reduced by TCRdb to in-frame sequences with V and J called. These copies leave out some clones; in studies compared against another copy, an unresolved V gene accounts for under half, and the cause of the remainder is not known. The sample profile shows around 130,000 clones; roughly three quarters of them were found once. 1.5% of the sample is taken by the ten largest. Sequencing used PBMCs. The source is a woman aged 18-29 years in good health and CMV-seronegative.

This chain uses TRBV27 with TRBJ2-7; TRBD2 matches 9 bases. The CDR3 contains 15 residues. Unmatched junction bases numbered 6, after V lost 3 bases and J lost 3 bases. CDR1 MNHEY and CDR2 SMNVEV come from the germline V gene (reference sequence). The CDR3 region has the DNA TGTGCCAGCAGTTTGGCGGGAGGGCCGGACTACGAGCAGTACTTC. Amino acids: CASSLAGGPDYEQYF.

The J gene is TRBJ2-3, the V gene TRBV7-9, with D unresolved. The V and J ends lost 1 base and 5 bases respectively, with 4 bases between them. Germline CDR1 is SEHNR and CDR2 is FQNEAQ (reference sequence). The CDR3 runs to 12 residues. The CDR3 DNA is TGTGCCAGCAGCTTAGTAGTAGATACGCAGTATTTT. Translated, it gives CASSLVVDTQYF.

The chain links TRBV7-2 to TRBJ1-2, with 9 positions matching TRBD1. V gave up 5 bases and J gave up 4 bases; unmatched junction bases: 8. Germline CDR1 and CDR2: SGHTA and FQGNSA. The length of the CDR3 is 15 residues. In nucleotides, the CDR3 is TGTGCCAGCAGCCCGGGGACAGGGATGGGCTATGGCTACACCTTC. Translating it yields CASSPGTGMGYGYTF.

There are a few counts of this clone. This rearrangement joins TRBV30 to TRBJ1-2; the match to TRBD1 covers 8 bases. The CDR3 is 12 amino acids. The V gene end was trimmed by 8 bases and the J gene end by 5 bases; junction bases not matched to a gene: 7. Per germline, CDR1 GTSNPN and CDR2 SVGIG (reference sequence). The CDR3 DNA reads TGTGCCCGACAGACAGGGGAGTATGGCTACACCTTC. It yields the protein CARQTGEYGYTF. Full variable domain (remainder filled in from reference TRBV30 and TRBJ1-2): SQTIHQWPATLVQPVGSPLSLECTVEGTSNPNLYWYRQAAGRGLQLLFYSVGIGQISSEVPQNLSASRPQDRQFILSSKKLLLSDSGFYLCARQTGEYGYTFGSGTRLTVV.

The rearrangement joins TRBV30 to TRBJ2-5; no clear D. The J call is uncertain, as TRBJ2-7 better fits the DNA end. The CDR3 is 11 amino acids. Germline CDR1 is GTSNPN and CDR2 is SVGIG (reference sequence). DNA of the CDR3: TGTGCCTGGAGCATTTCCTACGAGCAGTACTTC. Amino acids: CAWSISYEQYF.

This chain links TRBV7-2 with TRBJ2-7; 9 bases fit TRBD1. The trim removed 7 bases at V and 9 bases at J, leaving 16 bases unmatched. CDR1 SGHTA and CDR2 FQGNSA come from the germline V gene. The CDR3 has 15 amino acids. Written as DNA, the CDR3 is TGTGCCAGCACCATTCCACGGACAGGGGCCCCACCGCAGTACTTC. Protein sequence: CASTIPRTGAPPQYF.

CDR3 coding DNA: TGTGCCAGCAGGCCCCGGAGCGGGAGTGGCACAGATACGCAGTATTTT. Protein: CASRPRSGSGTDTQYF. This chain connects TRBV13 to TRBJ2-3, with 8 bases fitting TRBD2. Germline V gene data show CDR1 as PRHDT and CDR2 as FYEKMQ (reference sequence). V shed 6 bases, J shed 1 base, and the junction held 9 bases outside the gene matches. The CDR3 loop spans 16 amino acids.

The V and J genes are TRBV7-7 and TRBJ2-5; 8 bases agree with TRBD1. The CDR3 length is 13 residues. The V gene's germline CDR1 is SSHAT and CDR2 FNYEAQ (reference sequence). The V gene end was trimmed by 5 bases and the J gene end by 3 bases; junction bases not matched to a gene: 2. The CDR3 sequence: CASSVDREETQYF. The CDR3 DNA sequence: TGTGCCAGCAGCGTGGACAGGGAAGAGACCCAGTACTTC.

This chain links TRBV5-6 with TRBJ2-1; D unresolved. The CDR3 consists of 11 residues. Trimming took off 0 bases at V and 9 bases at J, with 4 bases between the two ends. Germline lookup yields CDR1 SGHDT and CDR2 YYEEEE. The CDR3 DNA follows: TGTGCCAGCAGCTTGGTCGGTGAGCAGTTCTTC. Residues: CASSLVGEQFF.

This chain links TRBV19 with TRBJ2-5; 9 bases map to TRBD2. The trim removed 6 bases at V and 5 bases at J, leaving 19 bases unmatched. The CDR3 loop spans 18 amino acids. Germline CDR1 reads LNHDA; CDR2 reads SQIVND (reference sequence). CDR3 nucleotides: TGTGCCAGTAGCCGAGGGGGACTAGCCCTTCTGAATCCGGAGACCCAGTACTTC. Translated: CASSRGGLALLNPETQYF. Variable domain in full (rest from reference TRBV19 and TRBJ2-5): DGGITQSPKYLFRKEGQNVTLSCEQNLNHDAMYWYRQDPGQGLRLIYYSQIVNDFQKGDIAEGYSVSREKKESFPLTVTSAQKNPTAFYLCASSRGGLALLNPETQYFGPGTRLLVL.